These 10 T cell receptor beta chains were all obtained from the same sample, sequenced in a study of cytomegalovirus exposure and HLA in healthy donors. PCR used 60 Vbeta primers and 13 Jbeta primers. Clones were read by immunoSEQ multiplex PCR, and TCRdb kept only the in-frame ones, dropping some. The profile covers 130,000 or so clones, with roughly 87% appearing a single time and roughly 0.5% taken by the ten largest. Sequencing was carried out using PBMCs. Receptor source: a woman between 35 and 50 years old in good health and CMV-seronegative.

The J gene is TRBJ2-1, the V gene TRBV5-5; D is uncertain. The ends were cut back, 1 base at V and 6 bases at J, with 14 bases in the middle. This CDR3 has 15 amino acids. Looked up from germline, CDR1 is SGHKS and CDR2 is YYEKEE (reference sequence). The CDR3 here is CASSLTGLTLNEQFF. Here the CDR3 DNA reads TGTGCCAGCAGCTTGACGGGTCTCACCCTCAATGAGCAGTTCTTC.

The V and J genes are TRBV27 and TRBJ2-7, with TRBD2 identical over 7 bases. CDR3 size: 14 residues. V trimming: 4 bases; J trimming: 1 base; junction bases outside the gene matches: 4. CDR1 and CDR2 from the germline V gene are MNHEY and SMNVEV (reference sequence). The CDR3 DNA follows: TGTGCCAGCAGTTCGTATAGCGGGTCCTACGAGCAGTACTTC. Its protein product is CASSSYSGSYEQYF.

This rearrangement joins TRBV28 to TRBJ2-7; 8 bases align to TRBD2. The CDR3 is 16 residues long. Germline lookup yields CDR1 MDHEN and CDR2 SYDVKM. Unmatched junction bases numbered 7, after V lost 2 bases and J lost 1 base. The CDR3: CASSLNRLALSYEQYF. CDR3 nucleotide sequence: TGTGCCAGCAGTTTAAACCGACTAGCGCTGTCCTACGAGCAGTACTTC. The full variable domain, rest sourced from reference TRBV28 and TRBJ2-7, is DVKVTQSSRYLVKRTGEKVFLECVQDMDHENMFWYRQDPGLGLRLIYFSYDVKMKEKGDIPEGYSVSREKKERFSLILESASTNQTSMYLCASSLNRLALSYEQYFGPGTRLTVT.

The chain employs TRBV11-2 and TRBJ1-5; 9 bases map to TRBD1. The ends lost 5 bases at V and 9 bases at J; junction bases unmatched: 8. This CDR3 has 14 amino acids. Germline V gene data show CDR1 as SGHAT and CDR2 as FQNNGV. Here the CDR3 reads CASSPDRGVPPQHF. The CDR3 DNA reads TGTGCCAGCAGCCCGGACAGGGGAGTTCCGCCCCAGCATTTT.

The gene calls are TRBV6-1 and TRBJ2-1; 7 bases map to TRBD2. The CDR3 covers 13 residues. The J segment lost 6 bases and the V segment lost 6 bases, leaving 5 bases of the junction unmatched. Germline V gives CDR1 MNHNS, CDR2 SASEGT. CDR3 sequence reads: CASRVREVNEQFF. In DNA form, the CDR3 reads TGTGCCAGCAGGGTACGGGAGGTCAATGAGCAGTTCTTC.

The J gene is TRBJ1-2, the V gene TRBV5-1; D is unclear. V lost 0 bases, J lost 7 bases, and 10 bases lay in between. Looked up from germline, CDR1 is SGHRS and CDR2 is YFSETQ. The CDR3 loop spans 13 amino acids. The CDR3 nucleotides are TGCGCCAGCAGCTTGGGCCTCGAGGCTGGCTACACCTTC. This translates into CASSLGLEAGYTF. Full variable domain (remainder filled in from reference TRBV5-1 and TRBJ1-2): KAGVTQTPRYLIKTRGQQVTLSCSPISGHRSVSWYQQTPGQGLQFLFEYFSETQRNKGNFPGRFSGRQFSNSRSEMNVSTLELGDSALYLCASSLGLEAGYTFGSGTRLTVV.

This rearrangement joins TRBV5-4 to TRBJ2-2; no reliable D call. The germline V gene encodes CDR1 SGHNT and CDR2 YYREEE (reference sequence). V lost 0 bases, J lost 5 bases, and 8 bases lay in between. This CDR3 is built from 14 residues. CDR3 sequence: CASSLGSLTGELFF. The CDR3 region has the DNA TGTGCCAGCAGCTTGGGTAGTCTGACCGGGGAGCTGTTTTTT.

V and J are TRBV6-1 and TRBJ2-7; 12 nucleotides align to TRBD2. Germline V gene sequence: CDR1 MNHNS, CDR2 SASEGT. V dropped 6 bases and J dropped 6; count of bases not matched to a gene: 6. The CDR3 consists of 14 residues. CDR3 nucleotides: TGTGCCAGCAGGTCTAGCGGGAGGGGGCTCGAGCAGTACTTC. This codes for CASRSSGRGLEQYF.

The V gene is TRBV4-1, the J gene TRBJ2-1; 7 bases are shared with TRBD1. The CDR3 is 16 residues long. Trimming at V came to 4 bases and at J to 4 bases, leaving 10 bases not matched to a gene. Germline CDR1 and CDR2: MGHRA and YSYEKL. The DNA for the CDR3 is TGCGCCAGCAGCCTCTCCTGGGGGACAGTGTACAATGAGCAGTTCTTC. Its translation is CASSLSWGTVYNEQFF.

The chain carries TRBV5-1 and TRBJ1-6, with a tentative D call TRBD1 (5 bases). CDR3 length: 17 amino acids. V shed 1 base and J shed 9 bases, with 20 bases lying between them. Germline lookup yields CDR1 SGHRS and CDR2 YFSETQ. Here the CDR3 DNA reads TGCGCCAGCAGCTTGATCCAGGGTCTCACTTTTCCTTCACCCCTCCACTTT. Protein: CASSLIQGLTFPSPLHF. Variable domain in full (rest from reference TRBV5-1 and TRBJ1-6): KAGVTQTPRYLIKTRGQQVTLSCSPISGHRSVSWYQQTPGQGLQFLFEYFSETQRNKGNFPGRFSGRQFSNSRSEMNVSTLELGDSALYLCASSLIQGLTFPSPLHFGNGTRLTVT.